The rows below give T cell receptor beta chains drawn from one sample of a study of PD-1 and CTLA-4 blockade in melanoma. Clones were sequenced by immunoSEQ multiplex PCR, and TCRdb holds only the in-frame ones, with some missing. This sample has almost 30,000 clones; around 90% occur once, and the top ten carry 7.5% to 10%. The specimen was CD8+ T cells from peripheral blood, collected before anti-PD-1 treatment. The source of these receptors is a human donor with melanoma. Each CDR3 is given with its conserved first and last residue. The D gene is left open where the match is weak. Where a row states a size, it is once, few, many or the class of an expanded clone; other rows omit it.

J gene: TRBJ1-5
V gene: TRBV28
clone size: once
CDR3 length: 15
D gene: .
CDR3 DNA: TGTGCCAGCAGTTTTTGGGGAGGGGGTAATCAGCCCCAGCATTTT
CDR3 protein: CASSFWGGGNQPQHF

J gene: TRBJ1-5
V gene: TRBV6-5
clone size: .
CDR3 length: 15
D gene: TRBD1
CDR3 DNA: TGTGCCAGCAGTCCGGGACAGGGGGACAATCAGCCCCAGCATTTT
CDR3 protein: CASSPGQGDNQPQHF

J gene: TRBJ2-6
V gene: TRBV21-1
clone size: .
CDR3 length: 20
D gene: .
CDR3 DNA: TGTGCCAGCAGCAAAGCGATCCTCAGGGAGCCCGTCTCTGGGGCCAACGTCCTGACTTTC
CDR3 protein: CASSKAILREPVSGANVLTF

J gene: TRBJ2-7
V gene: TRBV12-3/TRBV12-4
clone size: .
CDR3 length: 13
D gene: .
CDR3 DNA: TGTGCCAGCAGTTTAGCAGAAACCTACGAGCAGTACTTC
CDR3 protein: CASSLAETYEQYF

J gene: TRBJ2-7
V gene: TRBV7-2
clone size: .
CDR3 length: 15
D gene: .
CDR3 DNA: TGTGCCAGCAGCTTAGATCTGGGGTGGTCCTACGAGCAGTACTTC
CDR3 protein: CASSLDLGWSYEQYF

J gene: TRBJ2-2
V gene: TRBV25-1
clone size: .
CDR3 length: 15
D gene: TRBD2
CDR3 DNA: TGTGCCAGCAGTGATAGGCTAGCGGGCTCCGGGGAGCTGTTTTTT
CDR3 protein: CASSDRLAGSGELFF

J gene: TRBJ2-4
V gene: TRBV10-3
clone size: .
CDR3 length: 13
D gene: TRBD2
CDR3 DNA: TGTGCCATCCGTAGCGGGAGTAATTTCATTCAGTACTTC
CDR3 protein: CAIRSGSNFIQYF

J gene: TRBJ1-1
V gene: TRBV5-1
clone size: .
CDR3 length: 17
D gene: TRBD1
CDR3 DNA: TGCGCCAGCAGCTGGACAGCTCGGGACAGGACCAACACTGAAGCTTTCTTT
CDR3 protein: CASSWTARDRTNTEAFF

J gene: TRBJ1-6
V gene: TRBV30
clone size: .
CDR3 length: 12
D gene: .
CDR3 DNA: TGTGCCTGGAGCATAGATATTTCACCCCTCCACTTT
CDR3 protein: CAWSIDISPLHF

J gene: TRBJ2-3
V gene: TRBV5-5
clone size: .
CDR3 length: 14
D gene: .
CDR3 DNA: TGTGCCAGCAGCTTGGGACTTGGCACAGATACGCAGTATTTT
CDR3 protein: CASSLGLGTDTQYF

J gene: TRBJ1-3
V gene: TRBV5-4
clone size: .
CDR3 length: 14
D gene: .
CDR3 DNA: TGTGCCAGCAGCTTGAAAGGGGAGGGAAACACCATATATTTT
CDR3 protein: CASSLKGEGNTIYF

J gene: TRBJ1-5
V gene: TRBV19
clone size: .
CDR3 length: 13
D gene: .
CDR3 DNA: TGTGCCAGTATCGCGGGGGCCAATCAGCCCCAGCATTTT
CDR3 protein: CASIAGANQPQHF

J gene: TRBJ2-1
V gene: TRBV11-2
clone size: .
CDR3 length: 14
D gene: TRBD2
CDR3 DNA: TGTGCCAGCAGGAGCGAGCGGGAGTCCAATGAGCAGTTCTTC
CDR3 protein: CASRSERESNEQFF

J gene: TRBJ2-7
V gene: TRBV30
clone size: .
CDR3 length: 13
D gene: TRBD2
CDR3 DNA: TGTGCCTGGAGTGTACTAGCGGGCAGGGAGCAGTACTTC
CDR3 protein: CAWSVLAGREQYF

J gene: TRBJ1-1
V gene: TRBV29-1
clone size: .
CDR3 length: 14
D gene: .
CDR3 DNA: TGCAGCGTTGACGGGTGGGGCGAGAACACTGAAGCTTTCTTT
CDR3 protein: CSVDGWGENTEAFF

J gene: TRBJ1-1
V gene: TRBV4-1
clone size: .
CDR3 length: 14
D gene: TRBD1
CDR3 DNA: TGCGCCAGCAGCCCCTGGACAGGGAAATCTGAAGCTTTCTTT
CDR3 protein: CASSPWTGKSEAFF

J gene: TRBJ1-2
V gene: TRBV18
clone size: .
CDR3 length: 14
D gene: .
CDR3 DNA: TGTGCCAGCTCACCAGCAGGGCTACCCTATGGCTACACCTTC
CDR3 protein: CASSPAGLPYGYTF

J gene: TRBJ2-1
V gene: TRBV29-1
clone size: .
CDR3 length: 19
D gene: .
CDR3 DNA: TGCAGCGTTGAAGGGGGAAGTGGGAACTTCCTGGGGTCCTACAATGAGCAGTTCTTC
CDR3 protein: CSVEGGSGNFLGSYNEQFF

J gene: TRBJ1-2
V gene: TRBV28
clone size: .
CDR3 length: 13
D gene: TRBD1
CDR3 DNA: TGTGCCAGCAGAACAGGGGGCGACTATGGCTACACCTTC
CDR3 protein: CASRTGGDYGYTF

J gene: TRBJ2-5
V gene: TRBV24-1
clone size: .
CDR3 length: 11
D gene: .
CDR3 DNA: TGTGCCACCAGTGCACAAGAGACCCAGTACTTC
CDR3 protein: CATSAQETQYF

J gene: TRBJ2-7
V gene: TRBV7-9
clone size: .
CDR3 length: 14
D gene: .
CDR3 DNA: TGTGCCAGCAGCTTAGGTCCCAGGGCCTACGAGCAGTACTTC
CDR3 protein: CASSLGPRAYEQYF

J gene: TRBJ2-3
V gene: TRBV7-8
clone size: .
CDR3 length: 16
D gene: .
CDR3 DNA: TGTGCCAGCAGCCACCGGGGCTATTCTAGCACAGATACGCAGTATTTT
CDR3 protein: CASSHRGYSSTDTQYF

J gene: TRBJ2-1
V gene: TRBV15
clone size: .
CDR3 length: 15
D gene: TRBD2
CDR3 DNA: TGTGCCACCAGCAGGGGGACTAGCGGGACCAATGAGCAGTTCTTC
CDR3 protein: CATSRGTSGTNEQFF

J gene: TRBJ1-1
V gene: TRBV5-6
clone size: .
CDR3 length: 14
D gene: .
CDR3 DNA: TGTGCCAGCAGCTTGGGAGGGGCCGGGACTGAAGCTTTCTTT
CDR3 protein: CASSLGGAGTEAFF

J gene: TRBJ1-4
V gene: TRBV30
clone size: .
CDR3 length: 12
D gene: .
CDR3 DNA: TGTGCCTGGAGAAGGGGGGATGAAAAACTGTTTTTT
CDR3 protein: CAWRRGDEKLFF

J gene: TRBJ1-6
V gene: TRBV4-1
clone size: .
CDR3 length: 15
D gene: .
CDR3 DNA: TGCGCCAGCAGCCATTTCTCTCCAGAACCTTCACCCCTCCACTTT
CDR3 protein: CASSHFSPEPSPLHF